This T cell receptor (beta chain) was obtained from a study of vaccination effects on CD4 cells after COVID-19. The study's findings and limits: At late timepoints after vaccination, vaccine- and infection-induced clones shrank markedly. Few convalescent patients were included, and no early post-infection timepoints were sampled.

Germline V CDR1 and CDR2: SGHTA, FQGNSA. V was trimmed by 5 bases and J by 1 base, leaving 20 bases between them. The CDR3 has 18 residues. Peptide-pool stimulation followed by sequencing identified expanded antigen-specific CD4+ clonotypes in the ViraFEST assay. Following a roughly ten-day culture, CD4+ T cells were purified. Nobody among the vaccine recipients had prior SARS-CoV-2 infection (nucleocapsid antibodies were negative). A few million PBMC were placed in each well, which was supplemented with 10 IU/ml IL-2 and 7.5 to 10 ug/ml peptides. Assay: immunoSEQ multiplex PCR; the TCRdb copy retains only in-frame clones and omits some. The sample consists of tens of thousands of clones, over 70% of them appearing once. A remark on this clone: Its antigen is undetermined.

The TCR sequence derives from a human donor who received a COVID-19 vaccine. The V gene is TRBV7-2, the J gene TRBJ2-2; a possible D gene is TRBD1 (8 bases). The sample in question was CD4+ T cells from PBMCs cultured with SARS-CoV-2 spike peptides, obtained before COVID-19 vaccination. This CDR3 is CASSPRGAGTGNTGELFF. The CDR3 DNA sequence: TGTGCCAGCAGCCCCAGAGGAGCGGGGACAGGGAACACCGGGGAGCTGTTTTTT.